Each of the 10 T cell receptor beta chains below was sequenced from the same sample in a study of T cell responses to AZD1222 COVID-19 vaccine. This table comes from immunoSEQ multiplex PCR, and its TCRdb copy is limited to in-frame clones, with some not included. The table lists some 99,000 clones, more than 75% of them singletons, with less than 4.5% in the top ten. The material was peripheral blood, obtained 28 days after the second AZD1222 dose. Receptors were obtained from an adult who received the AZD1222 COVID-19 vaccine.

Note on this clone: In the same sample, other DNA sequences code for this CDR3. V and J are TRBV7-9 and TRBJ1-1; D perhaps matches TRBD1 (5 bases). V lost 5 bases and J 1 base, leaving 11 bases between the germline ends. The CDR3 spans 14 residues. Germline-derived CDR1 and CDR2 are SEHNR and FQNEAQ (reference sequence). The CDR3 here is CASSLGTGNTEAFF. The CDR3 DNA reads TGTGCCAGCAGCCTCGGGACGGGGAACACTGAAGCTTTCTTT.

The V gene is TRBV20-1, the J gene TRBJ2-1; D remains unclear. The V end lost 5 bases, the J end lost 6 bases, and 5 bases lay between the germline ends. This CDR3 is built from 10 residues. Germline CDR1 reads DFQATT; CDR2 reads SNEGSKA (reference sequence). The CDR3 bases are TGCAGTGCTCTCCTCAATGAGCAGTTCTTC. Its translation is CSALLNEQFF.

This chain connects TRBV2 to TRBJ1-2; the D gene is possibly TRBD1 (6 bases). V lost 6 bases, J lost 4 bases, and 15 bases lay in between. CDR3 length: 14 residues. The germline V gene has CDR1 SNHLY and CDR2 FYNNEI. CDR3 sequence: CASRPSGAVYGYTF. Here the CDR3 DNA reads TGTGCCAGCAGGCCCTCGGGGGCGGTCTATGGCTACACCTTC.

In this sample, this clone turned up a few times. The chain has TRBV28 and TRBJ1-4, with 8 bases matching TRBD1. Germline V gene data show CDR1 as MDHEN and CDR2 as SYDVKM. The CDR3 has 15 residues. V shed 3 bases, J shed 7 bases, and the junction held 7 bases outside the gene matches. CDR3 in DNA: TGTGCCAGCAGTTTCCGAGACAGGGGTCCTGAAAAACTGTTTTTT. Its protein is CASSFRDRGPEKLFF.

The chain uses TRBV3-1 (or the pseudogene TRBV3-2) and TRBJ2-1; 12 bases match TRBD2. Trimming cost V 2 bases and J 7 bases; bases outside gene matches: 3. The length of the CDR3 is 15 residues. Germline V CDR1 and CDR2: LGHDT, YNNKEL (reference sequence). Here the CDR3 DNA reads TGTGCCAGCAGCCAATGGACTAGCGGGAAAAATGAGCAGTTCTTC. Translating it yields CASSQWTSGKNEQFF.

The chain recombines TRBV19 with TRBJ1-5; a weak D match, TRBD1 (5 bases). This CDR3 comprises 18 residues. V shed 6 bases and J shed 5 bases, with 26 bases lying between them. The germline V gene has CDR1 LNHDA and CDR2 SQIVND (reference sequence). The DNA for the CDR3 is TGTGCCAGTAGGATACCATTCAGGGCGGCTGGGGCCTATCAGCCCCAGCATTTT. Translating gives CASRIPFRAAGAYQPQHF.

The genes are TRBV12-3 or TRBV12-4 and TRBJ1-5; the D is unclear. V gave up 2 bases and J gave up 7 bases, with 9 bases separating them. This CDR3 is 13 amino acids long. The CDR3 nucleotides read TGTGCCAGCAGTTTACTGGAGGACCAGCCCCAGCATTTT. This encodes CASSLLEDQPQHF.

The J gene is TRBJ1-1, the V gene TRBV6-1, with D unclear. CDR1 is MNHNS and CDR2 is SASEGT in the germline V gene. The CDR3 covers 14 residues. V lost 2 bases, J lost 1 base, and 8 bases lay in between. CDR3 in amino acids: CASSEFLENTEAFF. The CDR3 DNA reads as TGTGCCAGCAGTGAATTCTTAGAGAACACTGAAGCTTTCTTT.

The chain recombines TRBV5-4 with TRBJ2-5, with D possibly being TRBD1 or TRBD2 (5 bases each). V was trimmed by 7 bases and J by 0 bases, leaving 13 bases between them. This CDR3 has 14 amino acids. In germline, CDR1 is SGHNT, CDR2 YYREEE (reference sequence). For the CDR3, the DNA is TGTGCCAGCCGACGGGGACGAAACCAAGAGACCCAGTACTTC. It encodes CASRRGRNQETQYF.

The chain joins TRBV30 to TRBJ1-2, with D maybe TRBD1 (5 bases). Deletions cut 8 bases from V and 4 bases from J, with 29 bases between. Germline CDR1 reads GTSNPN; CDR2 reads SVGIG (reference sequence). The length of the CDR3 is 17 residues. The CDR3 reads CALNLEPIQGYGYGYTF. For the CDR3, the DNA is TGTGCCCTCAATCTGGAGCCCATCCAGGGTTACGGCTATGGCTACACCTTC.